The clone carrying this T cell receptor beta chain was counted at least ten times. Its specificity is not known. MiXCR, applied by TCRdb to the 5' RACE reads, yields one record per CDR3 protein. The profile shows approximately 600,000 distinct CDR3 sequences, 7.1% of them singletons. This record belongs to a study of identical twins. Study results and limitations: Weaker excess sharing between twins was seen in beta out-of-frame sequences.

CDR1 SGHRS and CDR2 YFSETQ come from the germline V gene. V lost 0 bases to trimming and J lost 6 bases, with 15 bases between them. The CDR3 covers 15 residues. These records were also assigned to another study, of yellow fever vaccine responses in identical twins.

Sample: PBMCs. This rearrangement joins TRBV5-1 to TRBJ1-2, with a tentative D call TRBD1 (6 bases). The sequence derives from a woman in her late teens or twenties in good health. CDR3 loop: CASSLEARGTDGYTF. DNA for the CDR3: TGCGCCAGCAGCTTGGAGGCCAGGGGTACGGATGGCTACACCTTC.